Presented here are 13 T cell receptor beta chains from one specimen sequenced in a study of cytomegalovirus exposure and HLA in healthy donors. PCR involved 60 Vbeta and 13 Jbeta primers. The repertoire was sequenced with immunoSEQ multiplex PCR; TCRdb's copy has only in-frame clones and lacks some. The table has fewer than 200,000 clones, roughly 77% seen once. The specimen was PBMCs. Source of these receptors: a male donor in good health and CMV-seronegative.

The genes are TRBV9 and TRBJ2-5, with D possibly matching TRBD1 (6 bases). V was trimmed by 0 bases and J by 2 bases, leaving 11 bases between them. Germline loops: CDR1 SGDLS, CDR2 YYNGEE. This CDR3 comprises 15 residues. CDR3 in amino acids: CASSVGGRSQETQYF. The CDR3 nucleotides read TGTGCCAGCAGCGTAGGGGGGCGGTCTCAAGAGACCCAGTACTTC.

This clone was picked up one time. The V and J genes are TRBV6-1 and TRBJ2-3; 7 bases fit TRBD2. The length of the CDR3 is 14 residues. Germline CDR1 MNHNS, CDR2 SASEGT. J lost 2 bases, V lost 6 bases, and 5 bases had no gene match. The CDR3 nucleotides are TGTGCCAGCAGGACTAGCAGAGACACAGATACGCAGTATTTT. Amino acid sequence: CASRTSRDTDTQYF.

CDR3 nucleotides: TGTGCCTGGAGTTTAGGACTAGTTCATACTTACGAGCAGTACTTC. This translates into CAWSLGLVHTYEQYF. The chain is built from TRBV30 and TRBJ2-7; the match to TRBD2 covers 7 bases. Germline CDR1 reads GTSNPN; CDR2 reads SVGIG (reference sequence). J lost 4 bases, V lost 2 bases, and 11 bases had no gene match. The CDR3 spans 15 residues. Together with reference TRBV30 and TRBJ2-7, the CDR3 gives the full variable domain: SQTIHQWPATLVQPVGSPLSLECTVEGTSNPNLYWYRQAAGRGLQLLFYSVGIGQISSEVPQNLSASRPQDRQFILSSKKLLLSDSGFYLCAWSLGLVHTYEQYFGPGTRLTVT.

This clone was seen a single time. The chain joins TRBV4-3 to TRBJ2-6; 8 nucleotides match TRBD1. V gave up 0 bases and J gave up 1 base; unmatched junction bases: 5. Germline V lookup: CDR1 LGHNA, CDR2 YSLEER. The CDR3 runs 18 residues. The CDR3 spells CASSQEPGGGSGANVLTF. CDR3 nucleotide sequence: TGCGCCAGCAGCCAAGAGCCAGGGGGCGGGTCTGGGGCCAACGTCCTGACTTTC.

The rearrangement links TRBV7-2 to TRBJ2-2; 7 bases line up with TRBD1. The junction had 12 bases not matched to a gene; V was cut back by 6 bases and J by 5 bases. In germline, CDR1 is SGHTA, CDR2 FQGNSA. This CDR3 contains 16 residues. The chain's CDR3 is CASSLRWDSGTGELFF. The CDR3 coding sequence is TGTGCCAGCAGTCTTAGGTGGGACAGTGGAACCGGGGAGCTGTTTTTT.

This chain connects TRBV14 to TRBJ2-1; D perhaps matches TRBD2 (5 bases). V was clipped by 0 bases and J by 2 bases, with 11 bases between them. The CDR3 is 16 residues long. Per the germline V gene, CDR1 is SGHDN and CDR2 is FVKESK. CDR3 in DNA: TGTGCCAGCAGCCAAGATCTCCCACTAGCCTACAATGAGCAGTTCTTC. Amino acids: CASSQDLPLAYNEQFF. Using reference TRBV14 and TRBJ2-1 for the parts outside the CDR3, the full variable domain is EAGVTQFPSHSVIEKGQTVTLRCDPISGHDNLYWYRRVMGKEIKFLLHFVKESKQDESGMPNNRFLAERTGGTYSTLKVQPAELEDSGVYFCASSQDLPLAYNEQFFGPGTRLTVL.

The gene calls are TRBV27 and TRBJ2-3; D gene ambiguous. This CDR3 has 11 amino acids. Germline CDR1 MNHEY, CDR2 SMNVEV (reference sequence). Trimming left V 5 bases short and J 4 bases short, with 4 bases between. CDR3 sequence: CASSLADTQYF. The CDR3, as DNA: TGTGCCAGCAGTCTCGCAGATACGCAGTATTTT.

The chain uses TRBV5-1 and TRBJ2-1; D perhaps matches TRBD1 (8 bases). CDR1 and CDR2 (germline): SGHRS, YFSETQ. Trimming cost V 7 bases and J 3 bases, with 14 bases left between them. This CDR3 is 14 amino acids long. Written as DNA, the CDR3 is TGCGCCAGCGCGGGGGACAGGATCTACAATGAGCAGTTCTTC. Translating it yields CASAGDRIYNEQFF.

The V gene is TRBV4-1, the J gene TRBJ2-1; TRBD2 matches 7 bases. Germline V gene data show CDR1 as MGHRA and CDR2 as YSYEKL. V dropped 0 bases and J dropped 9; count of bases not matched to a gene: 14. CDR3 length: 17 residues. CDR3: CASSQEGGRAIFFEQFF. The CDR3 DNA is TGCGCCAGCAGCCAAGAAGGTGGGAGGGCCATATTTTTTGAGCAGTTCTTC.

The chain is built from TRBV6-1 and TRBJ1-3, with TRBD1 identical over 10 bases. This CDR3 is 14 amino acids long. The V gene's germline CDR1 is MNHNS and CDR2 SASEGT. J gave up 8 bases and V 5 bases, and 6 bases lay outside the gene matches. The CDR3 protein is CASSLLDRGDTIYF. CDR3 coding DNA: TGTGCCAGCAGTCTACTGGACAGGGGGGACACCATATATTTT.

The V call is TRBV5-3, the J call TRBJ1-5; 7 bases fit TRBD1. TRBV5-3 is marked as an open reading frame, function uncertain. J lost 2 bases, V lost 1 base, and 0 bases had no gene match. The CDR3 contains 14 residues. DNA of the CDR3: TGTGCCAGAAGCTTGAGGGGGCGCAATCAGCCCCAGCATTTT. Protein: CARSLRGRNQPQHF.

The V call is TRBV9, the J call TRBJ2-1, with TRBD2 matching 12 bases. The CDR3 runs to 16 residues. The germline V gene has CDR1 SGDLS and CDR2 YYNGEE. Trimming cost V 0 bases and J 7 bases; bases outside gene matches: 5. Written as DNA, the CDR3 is TGTGCCAGCAGCGTAGGACCCGGACTAGCGGGGAATGAGCAGTTCTTC. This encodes CASSVGPGLAGNEQFF.

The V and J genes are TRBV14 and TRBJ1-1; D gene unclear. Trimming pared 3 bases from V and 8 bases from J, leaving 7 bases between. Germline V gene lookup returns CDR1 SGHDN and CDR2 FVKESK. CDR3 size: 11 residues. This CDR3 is CASSHGGEAFF. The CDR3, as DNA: TGTGCCAGCAGCCATGGAGGGGAAGCTTTCTTT.